These 14 T cell receptor beta chains share one sample of origin, sequenced in a study of beta chain features in type 1 diabetes. Study-level points and caveats: In every one of the four CD4+ subsets, TCRB CDR3s were moderately but significantly shorter in Type 1 diabetes patients.

Antigens of these TCRs are unknown. Expressed TCRB transcripts were sequenced after all isolated RNA was converted to cDNA. Here immunoSEQ multiplex PCR was the method, and the copy in TCRdb shows in-frame clones only, minus some. The data hold 300,000 or so clones, with roughly 14% observed a single time. Sequenced material: naive CD4+ T cells from blood. All receptors come from a woman aged 18-35 years with type 1 diabetes.

The chain is built from TRBV6-6 and TRBJ2-1; 11 bases line up with TRBD2. This CDR3 is built from 15 residues. V shed 5 bases and J 5 bases; nucleotides not matched to a gene: 5. The V gene's germline CDR1 is MNHNY and CDR2 SVGAGI (reference sequence). The CDR3 DNA follows: TGTGCCAGCAGTCCACTAGCGGGAGCCCACAATGAGCAGTTCTTC. Translation: CASSPLAGAHNEQFF.

The sample holds a few counts of this clone. The chain couples TRBV7-2 to TRBJ1-5, with TRBD1 identical over 11 bases. The CDR3 is 14 amino acids. With V trimmed by 5 bases and J by 7 bases, 4 bases remained unmatched. Looked up from germline, CDR1 is SGHTA and CDR2 is FQGNSA. This CDR3 reads CASSADRGLQPQHF. CDR3 bases: TGTGCCAGCAGCGCGGACAGGGGGCTCCAGCCCCAGCATTTT.

The genes are TRBV7-9 and TRBJ2-3; tentative D call: TRBD1 (7 bases). Between the trimmed V and J ends, which lost 1 base and 2 bases, there was a span of 13 bases. Germline V gene sequence: CDR1 SEHNR, CDR2 FQNEAQ (reference sequence). This CDR3 has 16 residues. CDR3 sequence (DNA): TGTGCCAGCAGCTTAGAGGCGGGACAGTACACAGATACGCAGTATTTT. Protein product: CASSLEAGQYTDTQYF.

This clone was observed a handful of times. The chain uses TRBV2 and TRBJ1-1; 7 bases map to TRBD1. Germline CDR1 and CDR2: SNHLY and FYNNEI. Trimming cost V 6 bases and J 6 bases; bases outside gene matches: 7. The CDR3 totals 13 residues. Here the CDR3 reads CASSQTGRAEAFF. CDR3 sequence (DNA): TGTGCCAGCAGCCAGACAGGGCGGGCTGAAGCTTTCTTT. The entire variable domain, with the rest obtained from reference TRBV2 and TRBJ1-1, is as follows: EPEVTQTPSHQVTQMGQEVILRCVPISNHLYFYWYRQILGQKVEFLVSFYNNEISEKSEIFDDQFSVERPDGSNFTLKIRSTKLEDSAMYFCASSQTGRAEAFFGQGTRLTVV.

V is TRBV7-3 and J is TRBJ2-5; TRBD2 matches at 8 bases. The CDR3 covers 15 residues. The V gene end was trimmed by 2 bases and the J gene end by 3 bases; junction bases not matched to a gene: 5. CDR1 and CDR2 (germline): SGHTA, FQGTGA. The CDR3 DNA is TGTGCCAGCAGCTTAGTTCCAGCGGGAGAAGAGACCCAGTACTTC. This sequence encodes CASSLVPAGEETQYF.

This chain connects TRBV7-2 to TRBJ2-5, with D maybe TRBD2 (6 bases). Between the trimmed V and J ends, which lost 4 bases and 2 bases, there was a span of 11 bases. In germline, CDR1 is SGHTA, CDR2 FQGNSA. The CDR3 spans 14 residues. The CDR3 DNA is TGTGCCAGCAGCTCTAAAGGGACTCAAGAGACCCAGTACTTC. This sequence encodes CASSSKGTQETQYF.

The chain is built from TRBV30 and TRBJ1-1; weak D call: TRBD1 (5 bases). Germline-derived CDR1 and CDR2 are GTSNPN and SVGIG (reference sequence). This CDR3 spans 16 amino acids. The V and J ends lost 3 bases and 1 base respectively, with 18 bases between them. In nucleotides, the CDR3 is TGTGCCTGGAGCGAAGGGGTACAGGTACCGAACACTGAAGCTTTCTTT. Protein: CAWSEGVQVPNTEAFF.

This clone showed up just a few times. The CDR3 spells CASSGGEGLWNEQFF. The DNA of the CDR3 is TGTGCCAGCAGCGGGGGGGAGGGCCTCTGGAATGAGCAGTTCTTC. This sequence joins TRBV28 and TRBJ2-1, with 8 bases identical to TRBD2. The trim removed 6 bases at V and 7 bases at J, leaving 11 bases unmatched. Germline assignment: CDR1 MDHEN and CDR2 SYDVKM. The CDR3 runs to 15 residues.

The genes are TRBV12-5 and TRBJ2-3, with a tentative D call TRBD2 (6 bases). This CDR3 region has 15 residues. V was clipped by 4 bases and J by 1 base, with 12 bases between them. CDR1 and CDR2 (germline): LGHNT, FRNRAP. CDR3 nucleotides: TGTGCTAGTGGTTCGGGGACGGGGGGCACAGATACGCAGTATTTT. Its protein product is CASGSGTGGTDTQYF.

The V and J genes are TRBV7-6 and TRBJ2-5; possible D gene TRBD1, 6 bases. The CDR3 extends over 14 amino acids. CDR1 is SGHVS and CDR2 is FNYEAQ in the germline V gene. Trimming shortened V by 4 bases and J by 5 bases, and 14 bases separated the two germline ends. CDR3 residues: CASSSPWDIETQYF. The DNA for the CDR3 is TGTGCCAGCAGCTCCCCATGGGACATCGAGACCCAGTACTTC.

The table lists this clone with a few counts. The J gene is TRBJ2-3, the V gene TRBV18; tentatively, D is TRBD2 (6 bases). The CDR3 sequence is 14 residues long. CDR1 KGHSH and CDR2 LQKENI come from the germline V gene. Trimming cost V 4 bases and J 1 base, with 9 bases left between them. The CDR3 sequence: CASSLLAGTDTQYF. CDR3 DNA: TGTGCCAGCTCACTGTTAGCGGGCACAGATACGCAGTATTTT.

This clone was detected a few times. The chain recombines TRBV2 with TRBJ2-1; 10 positions agree with TRBD1. With V trimmed by 2 bases and J by 6 bases, 7 bases remained unmatched. The CDR3 length is 16 residues. Looked up from germline, CDR1 is SNHLY and CDR2 is FYNNEI. The CDR3 here is CASSESGTGEVNEQFF. In nucleotides, the CDR3 is TGTGCCAGCAGTGAATCCGGGACAGGGGAGGTCAATGAGCAGTTCTTC.

This chain links TRBV18 with TRBJ2-1; 7 positions match TRBD1. Germline CDR1 KGHSH, CDR2 LQKENI. The CDR3 extends over 16 amino acids. The V and J ends lost 6 bases and 16 bases, in that order; junction bases with no gene match: 24. Written as DNA, the CDR3 is TGTGCCAGCTCGGGGAGTCCCGCCGATAGGTTCCGGGACAGATTCTTC. This encodes CASSGSPADRFRDRFF.

This chain joins TRBV29-1 and TRBJ1-1; TRBD1 is a possible D gene (5 bases). Trimming removed 6 bases at V and 1 base at J, with 18 bases between. Germline V gives CDR1 SQVTM, CDR2 ANQGSEA. This CDR3 has 15 residues. CDR3 bases: TGCAGCGTGGCGGGGCGGAAAACAACGAACACTGAAGCTTTCTTT. Protein product: CSVAGRKTTNTEAFF.